The entry that follows covers one T cell receptor (beta chain) sequence. Patients from Seattle were sampled longitudinally, starting during active infection. The source of the sample is a study of blood T cell repertoires in COVID-19. Across the whole study: The United States, Italy and Spain supplied acute and convalescent COVID-19 samples. PBMCs, B-cell-depleted T cells, or T cells were the source of the cDNA or gDNA that made up the material.

Per the original data handling: Cell counts per sample came from amplifying reference gene primers. TCRdb's table, derived via immunoSEQ multiplex PCR, lists solely in-frame clones and lacks some. Clone size and V and J calls were adopted from that table, with D and trimming inferred from the DNA. Of fewer than 250,000 clones listed, 84% are singletons. CDR3 length equals 17 residues. CDR1 is SGHAT, CDR2 FQNNGV, per germline. Trimming stripped 5 bases from V and 1 base from J, with 19 bases between. The clonotype originates from an elderly woman with COVID-19, enrolled during active disease. Sequenced: peripheral blood. The V and J genes are TRBV11-2 and TRBJ2-3, with D possibly being TRBD1 (5 bases). CDR3 sequence: CASSPLGLQLRTDTQYF. DNA of the CDR3: TGTGCCAGCAGCCCCCTGGGGCTACAACTACGCACAGATACGCAGTATTTT.